Listed below are T cell receptor beta chains from one sample, sequenced in a study of post-analysis software for immune sequencing data. Each CDR3 protein is one row after TCRdb ran MiXCR on the PCR reads. The sample consists of roughly 580,000 distinct CDR3 sequences, 44% of them appearing once. The source material was blood. All receptors come from a girl under 18 with multiple sclerosis. Both conserved end residues are part of each CDR3. Fields, in order: J gene, V gene, D gene, clone size, CDR3 DNA, CDR3 protein. A D gene is named only where the DNA matches it firmly. Only some rows state a clone size, as once, few, many or a class for expanded clones.

TRBJ2-7 TRBV2 NA many TGTGCCAGCAGTGAGGAGACAGGGACTTACGAGCAGTACTTC CASSEETGTYEQYF
TRBJ1-5 TRBV7-2 TRBD1 NA TGTGCCAGCAGCCCAGGGACAGGGAGGGTTCAGCCCCAGCATTTT CASSPGTGRVQPQHF
TRBJ2-7 TRBV10-3 TRBD2 few TGTGCCATCAGTCTAACTAGCGCGTCCTACGAGCAGTACTTC CAISLTSASYEQYF
TRBJ1-5 TRBV10-3 NA NA TGTGCCATCAGTGGGGGGGGCAGGGAGGCTCAGCCCCAGCATTTT CAISGGGREAQPQHF
TRBJ2-3 TRBV10-3 TRBD2 NA TGTGCCACGATGGAACCCGGACTAGCGGGAGGCAGAGATACGCAGTATTTT CATMEPGLAGGRDTQYF
TRBJ2-3 TRBV6-4 NA NA TGTGCCAGCAGTGACCCGAGCGGGAGCACAGATACGCAGTATTTT CASSDPSGSTDTQYF
TRBJ1-1 TRBV4-1 NA NA TGCGCCAGCAGCGAATTAGGGTCCGGAGCCACTGAAGCTTTCTTT CASSELGSGATEAFF
TRBJ2-7 TRBV12-3/TRBV12-4 NA NA TGTGCCAGCAGTTTAAGTGTTTTAAGCTCCTACGAGCAGTACTTC CASSLSVLSSYEQYF
TRBJ2-7 TRBV7-9 NA few TGTGCCAGCAGCCTCCCCTCAGGGCTCGAGCAGTACTTC CASSLPSGLEQYF
TRBJ2-1 TRBV10-3 TRBD2 few TGTGCCATCAAGTCTTCGCCGGGACTAGCTGGAGGCAATGAGCAGTTCTTC CAIKSSPGLAGGNEQFF
TRBJ2-1 TRBV20-1 TRBD2 NA TGCAGTGCTAGGATAGCAGCGGGGGGAGGGAATGAGCAGTTCTTC CSARIAAGGGNEQFF
TRBJ1-2 TRBV21-1 NA NA TGTGCCAGCAGCAAAGCGTACGTCTATGGCTACACCTTC CASSKAYVYGYTF
TRBJ1-2 TRBV15 TRBD1 few TGTGCCACCAGCAGAGATAGAATCCTAGGACAGGGACGTGGCTACACCTTC CATSRDRILGQGRGYTF